Detailed here is one T cell receptor (beta chain). Data came from immunoSEQ multiplex PCR; TCRdb stores just in-frame clones and leaves some out. The sample lists tens of thousands of clones, about 90% occurring once. The data belong to a study of T cell changes during pregnancy in multiple sclerosis. The germline gives CDR1 GTSNPN, CDR2 SVGIG (reference sequence). The CDR3 loop spans 12 amino acids. Trimming removed 3 bases from V and 4 bases from J, with 10 bases in between. The chain combines TRBV30 with TRBJ2-7; D possibly corresponds to TRBD2 (5 bases). This receptor was identified in a female donor in good health, enrolled as a control in a pregnancy study. Material: peripheral blood, obtained after pregnancy. For the CDR3, the DNA is TGTGCCTGGAGAGAGCGGTCATACGAGCAGTACTTC. Its translation is CAWRERSYEQYF.